The source of this T cell receptor (beta chain) is a study of cytomegalovirus exposure and HLA in healthy donors. Healthy bone marrow donors made up the donor group. General observations from the study: Cytomegalovirus-associated status was assigned to some 160 TCR beta chains. Diagnosis of cytomegalovirus status made by the classifier reportedly showed high specificity and sensitivity.

The V and J ends lost 5 bases and 2 bases, in that order; junction bases with no gene match: 5. This CDR3 is built from 14 residues. Per the germline V gene, CDR1 is MNHEY and CDR2 is SVGAGI. Of note for this clone: Its target is not known.

In the PCR, 60 Vbeta and 13 Jbeta primers were used. Repertoires were generated with immunoSEQ multiplex PCR, while TCRdb's copy carries only in-frame clones and drops some. This repertoire shows 150,000 to 200,000 clones, roughly 87% found once; its top ten account for 4.1%. The sample comprised PBMCs. The chain joins TRBV6-5 to TRBJ2-7, with TRBD2 identical over 8 bases. This sequence originates from a man over 45 in good health and CMV-seropositive. The CDR3 protein is CASSRSGGAYEQYF. The CDR3 DNA follows: TGTGCCAGCAGTAGGTCGGGGGGGGCCTACGAGCAGTACTTC.